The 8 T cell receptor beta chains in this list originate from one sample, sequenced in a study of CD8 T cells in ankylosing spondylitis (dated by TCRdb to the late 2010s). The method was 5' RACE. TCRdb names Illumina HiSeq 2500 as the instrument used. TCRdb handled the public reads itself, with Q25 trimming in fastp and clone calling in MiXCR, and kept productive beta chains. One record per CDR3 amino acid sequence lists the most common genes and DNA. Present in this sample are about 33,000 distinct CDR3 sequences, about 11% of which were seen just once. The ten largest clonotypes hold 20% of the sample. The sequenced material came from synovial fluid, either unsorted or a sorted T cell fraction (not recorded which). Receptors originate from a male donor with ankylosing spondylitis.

This CDR3 is CASSQSHATGGGEQYF. The CDR3 nucleotides read TGCGCCAGCAGCCAATCCCACGCCACAGGGGGCGGCGAGCAGTACTTC. The chain employs TRBV4-1 and TRBJ2-7, with TRBD1 matching 9 bases. CDR1 and CDR2 from the germline V gene are MGHRA and YSYEKL. The CDR3 has 16 residues. Trimming took 2 bases from V and 6 from J; bases not matched to a gene: 11.

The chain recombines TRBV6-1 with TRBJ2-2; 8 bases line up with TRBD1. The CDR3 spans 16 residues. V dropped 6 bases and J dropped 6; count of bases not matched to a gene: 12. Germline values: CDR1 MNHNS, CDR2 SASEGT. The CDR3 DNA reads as TGTGCCAGCAGAAAGGGTCGACAGGGGCGGGCCGGGGAGCTGTTTTTT. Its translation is CASRKGRQGRAGELFF.

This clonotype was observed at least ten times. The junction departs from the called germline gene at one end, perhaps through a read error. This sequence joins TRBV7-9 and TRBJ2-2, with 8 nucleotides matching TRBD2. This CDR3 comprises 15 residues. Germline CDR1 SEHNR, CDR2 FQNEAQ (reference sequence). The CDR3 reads CASSLGTRNSGELFF. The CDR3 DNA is TGTGCCAGCAGCCTCGGGACTAGGAACTCCGGGGAGCTGTTTTTT.

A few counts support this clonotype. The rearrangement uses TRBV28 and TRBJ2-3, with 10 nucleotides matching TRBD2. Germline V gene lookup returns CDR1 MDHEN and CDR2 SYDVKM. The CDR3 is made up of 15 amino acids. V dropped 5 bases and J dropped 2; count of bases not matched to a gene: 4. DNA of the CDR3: TGTGCCAGCAGTCCTAGCGGGAGATTCACAGATACGCAGTATTTT. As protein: CASSPSGRFTDTQYF. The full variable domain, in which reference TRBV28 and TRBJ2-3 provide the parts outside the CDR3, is DVKVTQSSRYLVKRTGEKVFLECVQDMDHENMFWYRQDPGLGLRLIYFSYDVKMKEKGDIPEGYSVSREKKERFSLILESASTNQTSMYLCASSPSGRFTDTQYFGPGTRLTVL.

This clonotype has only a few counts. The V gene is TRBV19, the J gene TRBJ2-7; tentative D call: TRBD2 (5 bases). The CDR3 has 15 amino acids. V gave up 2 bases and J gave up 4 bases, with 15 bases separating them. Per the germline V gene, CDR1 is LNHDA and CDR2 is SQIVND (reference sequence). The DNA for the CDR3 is TGTGCCAGTAGTATATCGGCGGGCGTCTTGTACGAGCAGTACTTC. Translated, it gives CASSISAGVLYEQYF.

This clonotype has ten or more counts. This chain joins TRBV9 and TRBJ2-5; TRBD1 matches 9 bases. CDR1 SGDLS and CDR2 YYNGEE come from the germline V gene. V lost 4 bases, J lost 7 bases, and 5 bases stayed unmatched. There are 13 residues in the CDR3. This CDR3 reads CASSSGQGVTQYF. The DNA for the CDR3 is TGTGCCAGCAGCTCGGGACAGGGCGTGACCCAGTACTTC.

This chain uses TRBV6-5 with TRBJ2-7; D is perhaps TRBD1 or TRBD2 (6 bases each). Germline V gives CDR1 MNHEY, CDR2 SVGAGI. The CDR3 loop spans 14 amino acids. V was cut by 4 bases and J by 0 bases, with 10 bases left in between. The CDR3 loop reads CASSFGGPSYEQYF. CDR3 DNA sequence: TGTGCCAGCAGTTTTGGGGGGCCCTCCTACGAGCAGTACTTC.

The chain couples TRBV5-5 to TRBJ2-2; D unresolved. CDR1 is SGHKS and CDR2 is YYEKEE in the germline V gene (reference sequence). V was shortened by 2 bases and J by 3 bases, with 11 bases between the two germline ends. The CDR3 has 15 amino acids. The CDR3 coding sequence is TGTGCCAGCAGCTTCGGCAGGACGGACACCGGGGAGCTGTTTTTT. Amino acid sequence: CASSFGRTDTGELFF.